One T cell receptor (beta chain) is described in this entry. The sample belongs to a study of T cell changes during pregnancy in multiple sclerosis. Produced via immunoSEQ multiplex PCR; TCRdb's table is partial and in-frame only. Of tens of thousands of clones in the sample, roughly 92% were seen once. Sequenced here: CD8+ T cells from peripheral blood mononuclear cells, sampled in the third trimester of pregnancy. The sequence was collected from a female donor with multiple sclerosis, enrolled in a pregnancy study.

CDR3 in amino acids: CASSPGGGRHTGELFF. The CDR3 DNA sequence: TGTGCCAGCAGTCCGGGGGGCGGGAGACATACCGGGGAGCTGTTTTTT. The genes are TRBV2 and TRBJ2-2; the D gene is possibly TRBD2 (7 bases). The CDR3 is 16 amino acids. V was shortened by 5 bases and J by 5 bases, with 18 bases between the two germline ends. CDR1 and CDR2 from the germline V gene are SNHLY and FYNNEI.